These 20 T cell receptor beta chains were all obtained from the same sample, sequenced in a study of cytomegalovirus exposure and HLA in healthy donors. Method: immunoSEQ multiplex PCR; TCRdb's copy keeps in-frame clones and lacks some. The sample includes 250,000 to 400,000 clones, roughly 88% of them seen just once. Sequenced material: PBMCs. Receptors were obtained from a man aged 25-45 years in good health and CMV-seronegative.

This chain connects TRBV6-1 to TRBJ1-2; possibly TRBD1 for D (5 bases). Germline lookup yields CDR1 MNHNS and CDR2 SASEGT. V lost 2 bases, J lost 5 bases, and 12 bases lay in between. The CDR3 length is 14 residues. The CDR3 DNA reads TGTGCCAGCAGTGAACCAGGGCAGGATTATGGCTACACCTTC. Amino acid sequence: CASSEPGQDYGYTF.

This chain joins TRBV4-1 and TRBJ2-1, with a tentative D call TRBD2 (6 bases). Germline V gene lookup returns CDR1 MGHRA and CDR2 YSYEKL. This CDR3 contains 17 residues. V was clipped by 5 bases and J by 2 bases, with 19 bases between them. The CDR3 DNA is TGCGCCAGCAGCTCCCTAGTGTCCGGGGGTGCCTACAATGAGCAGTTCTTC. Translated, it gives CASSSLVSGGAYNEQFF.

This clone was seen once. The chain uses TRBV7-8 and TRBJ1-1; TRBD1 is a possible D gene (5 bases). V gave up 1 base and J gave up 0 bases, with 15 bases separating them. Germline CDR1 reads SGHVS; CDR2 reads FQNEAQ. The length of the CDR3 is 17 residues. CDR3 region: CASSLEGGAGMNTEAFF. Written as DNA, the CDR3 is TGTGCCAGCAGCTTAGAGGGAGGGGCGGGGATGAACACTGAAGCTTTCTTT.

This chain connects TRBV9 to TRBJ2-7, with a possible D match to TRBD1 (6 bases). The CDR3 is made up of 16 amino acids. CDR1 SGDLS and CDR2 YYNGEE come from the germline V gene. V lost 1 base and J 0 bases, leaving 14 bases between the germline ends. The CDR3 loop reads CASSVTPQGSSYEQYF. CDR3 in DNA: TGTGCCAGCAGCGTAACCCCACAGGGCAGCTCCTACGAGCAGTACTTC.

CDR3 loop: CASSSGTGGNYEQYF. The DNA of the CDR3 is TGTGCCAGTAGTTCTGGGACAGGGGGCAACTACGAGCAGTACTTC. The chain uses TRBV19 and TRBJ2-7, with TRBD1 matching 12 bases. From germline, CDR1 is LNHDA and CDR2 SQIVND (reference sequence). This CDR3 region has 15 residues. J gave up 3 bases and V 5 bases, and 5 bases lay outside the gene matches. Together with reference TRBV19 and TRBJ2-7, the CDR3 gives the full variable domain: DGGITQSPKYLFRKEGQNVTLSCEQNLNHDAMYWYRQDPGQGLRLIYYSQIVNDFQKGDIAEGYSVSREKKESFPLTVTSAQKNPTAFYLCASSSGTGGNYEQYFGPGTRLTVT.

This rearrangement joins TRBV10-1 to TRBJ2-5; 9 positions agree with TRBD2. V shed 8 bases and J 2 bases; nucleotides not matched to a gene: 6. The germline V gene encodes CDR1 WNHNN and CDR2 SYGVQD (reference sequence). The CDR3 length is 14 residues. The CDR3 loop reads CASGNSGGQETQYF. CDR3 in DNA: TGCGCCAGCGGGAATAGCGGGGGTCAAGAGACCCAGTACTTC.

The chain joins TRBV7-9 to TRBJ1-1; D is undetermined. This CDR3 spans 16 amino acids. Germline-derived CDR1 and CDR2 are SEHNR and FQNEAQ (reference sequence). V gave up 1 base and J gave up 2 bases, with 14 bases separating them. The CDR3, as DNA: TGTGCCAGCAGCTTAGTACACCTAGGCCTCAACACTGAAGCTTTCTTT. The encoded protein is CASSLVHLGLNTEAFF.

The chain is built from TRBV18 and TRBJ2-3; 9 bases fit TRBD1. Germline V gene data show CDR1 as KGHSH and CDR2 as LQKENI. The CDR3 sequence is 15 residues long. J gave up 4 bases and V 6 bases, and 8 bases lay outside the gene matches. DNA for the CDR3: TGTGCCAGCTCGCCGGGGACAGGGAACCCAGATACGCAGTATTTT. This translates into CASSPGTGNPDTQYF.

This chain uses TRBV7-2 with TRBJ2-7; D is unclear. Trimming cost V 2 bases and J 2 bases, with 16 bases left between them. Germline V gene lookup returns CDR1 SGHTA and CDR2 FQGNSA. CDR3 length: 16 residues. The CDR3 sequence is CASSLLYHDTPYEQYF. The CDR3 DNA reads as TGTGCCAGCAGCTTACTGTACCACGACACCCCCTACGAGCAGTACTTC.

This chain links TRBV7-6 with TRBJ2-7; perhaps TRBD2 as D (7 bases). This CDR3 is 16 amino acids long. Trimming pared 1 base from V and 2 bases from J, leaving 15 bases between. CDR1 is SGHVS and CDR2 is FNYEAQ in the germline V gene. The CDR3 region is CASSLGLGGGAYEQYF. DNA of the CDR3: TGTGCCAGCAGCTTAGGTTTGGGGGGGGGCGCCTACGAGCAGTACTTC.

The chain joins TRBV5-6 to TRBJ2-5; possibly TRBD2 for D (7 bases). The CDR3 contains 17 residues. V was trimmed by 1 base and J by 5 bases, leaving 21 bases between them. Germline CDR1 reads SGHDT; CDR2 reads YYEEEE. The CDR3 spells CASSLRVAGGRRETQYF. The CDR3 region has the DNA TGTGCCAGCAGCTTGAGGGTAGCCGGGGGGCGGAGGGAGACCCAGTACTTC.

This clone was seen just once. The CDR3 nucleotides read TGTGCCAGCAGCTCGGGGTTCGCCGGCACAGATACGCAGTATTTT. The encoded protein is CASSSGFAGTDTQYF. This chain joins TRBV27 and TRBJ2-3, with D maybe TRBD2 (5 bases). This CDR3 has 15 amino acids. Germline V gives CDR1 MNHEY, CDR2 SMNVEV (reference sequence). The germline V and J ends were trimmed by 6 bases and 1 base, with 14 bases remaining between them.

The DNA for the CDR3 is TGTGCCAGCAGCTTGGGAGGTCGGACAGGGTCCTACAATGAGCAGTTCTTC. This sequence encodes CASSLGGRTGSYNEQFF. The rearrangement joins TRBV5-4 to TRBJ2-1; TRBD1 agrees at 8 bases. CDR3 length: 17 residues. Germline V gene sequence: CDR1 SGHNT, CDR2 YYREEE (reference sequence). Trimming at V came to 0 bases and at J to 1 base, leaving 6 bases not matched to a gene.

The V and J genes are TRBV7-6 and TRBJ2-7; 11 positions agree with TRBD1. Germline assignment: CDR1 SGHVS and CDR2 FNYEAQ. V shed 5 bases and J 4 bases; nucleotides not matched to a gene: 7. The CDR3 loop spans 15 amino acids. The CDR3 sequence is CASSPGQGAQYEQYF. The CDR3 DNA follows: TGTGCCAGCAGCCCCGGACAGGGGGCACAGTACGAGCAGTACTTC.

The chain employs TRBV29-1 and TRBJ2-7; tentative D call: TRBD1 (6 bases). Germline V CDR1 and CDR2: SQVTM, ANQGSEA. The ends were cut back, 8 bases at V and 3 bases at J, with 17 bases in the middle. This CDR3 has 13 residues. This chain's CDR3 is CSHGQGLGYEQYF. The CDR3 DNA sequence: TGCAGCCACGGGCAGGGGTTGGGCTACGAGCAGTACTTC.

On this clone itself: One end of the junction fails to match germline, which may point to a read error. The chain carries TRBV15 and TRBJ2-7; D is perhaps TRBD2 (5 bases). This CDR3 comprises 14 residues. The V gene's germline CDR1 is LNHNV and CDR2 YYDKDF (reference sequence). The CDR3 sequence is CATSGLGEGYGQYF. Written as DNA, the CDR3 is TGTGCCACCAGCGGGCTGGGAGAAGGCTACGGGCAGTACTTC.

V and J are TRBV4-1 and TRBJ1-1, with D possibly matching TRBD1 (5 bases). V dropped 0 bases and J dropped 4 bases, with 12 bases sitting between them. CDR3 size: 15 residues. Looked up from germline, CDR1 is MGHRA and CDR2 is YSYEKL. The CDR3 nucleotides read TGCGCCAGCAGCCAAGATAGGGTCAGGGTCACTGAAGCTTTCTTT. This gives the protein CASSQDRVRVTEAFF.

CDR3: CAISEEKARRGPPYEQYF. DNA for the CDR3: TGTGCCATCAGTGAGGAAAAGGCCCGCAGGGGCCCCCCCTACGAGCAGTACTTC. V and J are TRBV10-3 and TRBJ2-7; a weak D match, TRBD1 (6 bases). The CDR3 runs to 18 residues. CDR1 and CDR2 (germline): ENHRY, SYGVKD. V was shortened by 2 bases and J by 2 bases, with 22 bases between the two germline ends.

This clone was seen a handful of times. V is TRBV19 and J is TRBJ2-7; weak D call: TRBD2 (6 bases). V shed 4 bases and J shed 4 bases, with 20 bases lying between them. Germline loops: CDR1 LNHDA, CDR2 SQIVND (reference sequence). The CDR3 is 16 residues long. The CDR3 nucleotides are TGTGCCAGTAGTAATAGGGATCGTCGGGAGAAGTACGAGCAGTACTTC. Translating it yields CASSNRDRREKYEQYF. The full variable domain, with the rest looked up from reference TRBV19 and TRBJ2-7, is DGGITQSPKYLFRKEGQNVTLSCEQNLNHDAMYWYRQDPGQGLRLIYYSQIVNDFQKGDIAEGYSVSREKKESFPLTVTSAQKNPTAFYLCASSNRDRREKYEQYFGPGTRLTVT.

The chain joins TRBV6-4 to TRBJ1-6; D is unresolved. The CDR3 spans 13 residues. The V gene lost 3 bases and the J gene lost 6 bases, with 6 bases spanning the gap. Germline CDR1 MRHNA, CDR2 SNTAGT. Here the CDR3 DNA reads TGTGCCAGCAGTGAGAGGTTTAATTCACCCCTCCACTTT. It specifies CASSERFNSPLHF.